This T cell receptor (beta chain) was identified in a study of shared clonotypes between healthy human individuals. The CDR3 is 13 amino acids. Deletions cut 2 bases from V and 0 bases from J, with 5 bases between. CDR1 and CDR2 from the germline V gene are PRHDT and FYEKMQ (reference sequence). Data came from immunoSEQ multiplex PCR; TCRdb stores just in-frame clones and leaves some out. The sample shows millions of clones, about 95% of them seen only once. It was CD45RO-negative cells, positively selected for CCR7, that made up naive CD8 cells, with terminally differentiated effector memory CD45RA+ cells excluded.

This chain uses TRBV13 with TRBJ2-7; D is unclear. The TCR was taken from a young man in good health. The sample was naive CD8+ T cells sorted from blood. The CDR3 coding sequence is TGTGCCAGCAGCTTAAGCAACTCCTACGAGCAGTACTTC. Protein: CASSLSNSYEQYF.